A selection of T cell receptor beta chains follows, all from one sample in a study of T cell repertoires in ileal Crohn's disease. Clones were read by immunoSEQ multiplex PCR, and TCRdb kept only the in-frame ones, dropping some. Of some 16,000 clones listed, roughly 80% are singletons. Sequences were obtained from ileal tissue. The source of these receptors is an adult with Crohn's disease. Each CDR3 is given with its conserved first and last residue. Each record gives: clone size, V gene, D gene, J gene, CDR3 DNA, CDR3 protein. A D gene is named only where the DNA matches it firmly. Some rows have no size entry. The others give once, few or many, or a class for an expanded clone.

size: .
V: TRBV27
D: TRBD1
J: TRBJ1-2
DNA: TGTGCCAGCAGTTCCGCGGACAGGGACTATGGCTACACCTTC
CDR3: CASSSADRDYGYTF

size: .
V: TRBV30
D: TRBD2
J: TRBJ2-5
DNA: TGTGCCTGGAGTGACGGGGGGGGAGGGACCCAGTACTTC
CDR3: CAWSDGGGGTQYF

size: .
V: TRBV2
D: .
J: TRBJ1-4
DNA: TGTGCCAGCAGCACAGGGCGTAATGAAAAACTGTTTTTT
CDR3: CASSTGRNEKLFF

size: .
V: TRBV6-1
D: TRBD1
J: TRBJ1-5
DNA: TGTGCCAGCAGCGCGACAGGGAGCAATCAGCCCCAGCATTTT
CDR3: CASSATGSNQPQHF

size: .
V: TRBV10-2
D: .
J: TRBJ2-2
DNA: TGCGCCAGCAGGCCACAGGGATTCGCCGGGGAGCTGTTTTTT
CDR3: CASRPQGFAGELFF

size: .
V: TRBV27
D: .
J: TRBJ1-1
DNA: TGTGCCAGCAGCGCGACAGGACAGAACACTGAAGCTTTCTTT
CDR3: CASSATGQNTEAFF

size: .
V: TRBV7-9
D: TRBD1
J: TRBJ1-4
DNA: TGTGCCAGCAGCCGACAGGGGACTGGGACTAATGAAAAACTGTTTTTT
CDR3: CASSRQGTGTNEKLFF

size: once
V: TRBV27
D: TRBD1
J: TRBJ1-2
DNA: TGTGCCAGCAGTTTAGGCGGAGGGGGCGTAGATGGCTACACCTTC
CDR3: CASSLGGGGVDGYTF

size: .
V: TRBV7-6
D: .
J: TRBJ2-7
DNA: TGTGCCAGCAGCTTATCCCTAGAGTTAGCCGAGCAGTACTTC
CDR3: CASSLSLELAEQYF

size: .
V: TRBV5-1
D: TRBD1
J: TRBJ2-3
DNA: TGCGCCAGCAGCGACCGGGACAGGGATCCCACAGATACGCAGTATTTT
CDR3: CASSDRDRDPTDTQYF

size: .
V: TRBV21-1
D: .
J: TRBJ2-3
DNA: TGTGCCAGCAGGGTGGCAATGGCTACAGTCATGCAAGATACGCAGTATTTT
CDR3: CASRVAMATVMQDTQYF

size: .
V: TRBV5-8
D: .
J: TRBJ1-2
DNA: TGTGCCAGCAGCTTGTGGGCAGACCCTTGGGGCTACACCTTC
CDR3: CASSLWADPWGYTF

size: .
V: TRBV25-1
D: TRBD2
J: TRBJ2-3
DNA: TGTGCCAGCAGAAGGCGGGAGGGAGGGGCCACAGATACGCAGTATTTT
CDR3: CASRRREGGATDTQYF

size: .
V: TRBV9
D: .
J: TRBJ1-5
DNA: TGTGCCAGCAGCGTAGTTACAGCGGTCTTTAGCAATCAGCCCCAGCATTTT
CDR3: CASSVVTAVFSNQPQHF

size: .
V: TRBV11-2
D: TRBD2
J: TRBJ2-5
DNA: TGTGCCAGCAGCTTAGGGGGAGGGTACCAAGAGACCCAGTACTTC
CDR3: CASSLGGGYQETQYF

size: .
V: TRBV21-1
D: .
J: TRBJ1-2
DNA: TGTGCCAGCAGCAAAGCGAACAGGGGAAAAGGCTACACCTTC
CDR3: CASSKANRGKGYTF

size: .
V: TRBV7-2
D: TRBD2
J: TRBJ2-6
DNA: TGTGCCAGCAGCACTGCCGGGACTAGGGGTGGGGCCAACGTCCTGACTTTC
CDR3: CASSTAGTRGGANVLTF

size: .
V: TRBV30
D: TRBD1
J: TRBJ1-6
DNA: TGTGCCTGCGAAGAGGTGGACAGGGGGCGGTGGGATTCACCCCTCCACTTT
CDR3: CACEEVDRGRWDSPLHF

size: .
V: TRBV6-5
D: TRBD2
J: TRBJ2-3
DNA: TGTGCCAGCAGCTCGACTAGCGGGTCCCCAGATACGCAGTATTTT
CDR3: CASSSTSGSPDTQYF

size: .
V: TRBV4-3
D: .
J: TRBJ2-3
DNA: TGCGCCAGCAGCCAGGGACTTGACAGGGCATATTCAGATACGCAGTATTTT
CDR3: CASSQGLDRAYSDTQYF

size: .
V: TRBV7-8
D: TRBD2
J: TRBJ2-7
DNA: TGTGCCAGCAGCTTCGGGGGGACGGATGCCTACGAGCAGTACTTC
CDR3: CASSFGGTDAYEQYF

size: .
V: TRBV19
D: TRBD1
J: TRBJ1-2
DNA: TGTGCCAGTAGTAGGAAGGGACAGGGGTCGACGGGCTACACCTTC
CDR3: CASSRKGQGSTGYTF

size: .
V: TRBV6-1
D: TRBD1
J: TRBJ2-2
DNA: TGTGCCAGCACCAGAACCGGGACAGGGGCCGGGGAGCTGTTTTTT
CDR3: CASTRTGTGAGELFF

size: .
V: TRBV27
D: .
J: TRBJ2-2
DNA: TGTGCCAGCAGTCTAGCAAGGACGGTGAACACCGGGGAGCTGTTTTTT
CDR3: CASSLARTVNTGELFF

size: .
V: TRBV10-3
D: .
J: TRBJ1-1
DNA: TGTGCCACAATCAGGGGTATGGACACTGAAGCTTTCTTT
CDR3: CATIRGMDTEAFF

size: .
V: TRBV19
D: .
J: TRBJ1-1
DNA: TGTGCCAGTAGTATAGATCAAACTGAAGCTTTCTTT
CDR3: CASSIDQTEAFF

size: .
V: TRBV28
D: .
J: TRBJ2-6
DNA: TGTGCCAGCAGGGGAGCCACTGGGGCCAACGTCCTGACTTTC
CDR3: CASRGATGANVLTF

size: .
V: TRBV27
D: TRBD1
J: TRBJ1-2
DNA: TGTGCCAGCAGTTTATCCAGACAGGGGACTAACTATGGCTACACCTTC
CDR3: CASSLSRQGTNYGYTF

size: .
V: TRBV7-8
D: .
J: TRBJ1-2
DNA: TGTGCCAGCAGCTTAGGGTACGGGGGGGACTATGGCTACACCTTC
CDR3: CASSLGYGGDYGYTF

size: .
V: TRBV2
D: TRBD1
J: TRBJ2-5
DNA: TGTGCCAGCCTTACGACAGGGGCCTTTGAGACCCAGTACTTC
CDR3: CASLTTGAFETQYF

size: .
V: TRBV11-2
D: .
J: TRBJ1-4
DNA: TGTGCCAGCAGCCCCCCAACAGGGCTGCTTGAAAAACTGTTTTTT
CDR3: CASSPPTGLLEKLFF

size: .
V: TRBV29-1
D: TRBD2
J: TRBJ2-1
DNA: TGCAGCGCCTGGGGACTAGGAAATGAGCAGTTCTTC
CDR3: CSAWGLGNEQFF

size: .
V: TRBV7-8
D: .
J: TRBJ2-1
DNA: TGTGCCAGCACCGTACTAATGGGCAATGAGCAGTTCTTC
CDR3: CASTVLMGNEQFF

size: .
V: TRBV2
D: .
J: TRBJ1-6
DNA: TGTGCCAGCAGTGCTCTTGCTCGTACAGGGCATAATTCACCCCTCCACTTT
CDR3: CASSALARTGHNSPLHF

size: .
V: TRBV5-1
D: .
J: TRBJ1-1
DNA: TGCGCCAGCAGCCCCCGAGCCGCGGCGATGAACACTGAAGCTTTCTTT
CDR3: CASSPRAAAMNTEAFF

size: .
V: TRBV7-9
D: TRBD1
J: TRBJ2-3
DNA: TGTGCCAGCAGCTACAGAGAGGACAGGGAACGGACAGATACGCAGTATTTT
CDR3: CASSYREDRERTDTQYF

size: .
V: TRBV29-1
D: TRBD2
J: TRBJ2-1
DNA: TGCAGCGTTGGATGGAGCGGGAGGGCCGGGAATGAGCAGTTCTTC
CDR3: CSVGWSGRAGNEQFF

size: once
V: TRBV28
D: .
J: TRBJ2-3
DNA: TGTGCCAGCAGTTTTGAAGGCGGTAACACGGCAGATACGCAGTATTTT
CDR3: CASSFEGGNTADTQYF

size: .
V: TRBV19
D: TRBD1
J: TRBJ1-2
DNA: TGTGCCAGTAGCTCTTCAGGGGGCGTCTATGGCTACACCTTC
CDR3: CASSSSGGVYGYTF

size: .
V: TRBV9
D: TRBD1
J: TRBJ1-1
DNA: TGTGCCAGCAGCCCTCGGGGACAGATGAACACTGAAGCTTTCTTT
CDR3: CASSPRGQMNTEAFF

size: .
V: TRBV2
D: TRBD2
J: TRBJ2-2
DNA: TGTGCCAGCAGGCCGACTAGCGGGGGCACCGGGGAGCTGTTTTTT
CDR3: CASRPTSGGTGELFF

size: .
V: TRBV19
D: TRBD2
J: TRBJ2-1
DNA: TGTGCCAGTAGTACCCCTAGCGGCCTTCGCTCCTACAATGAGCAGTTCTTC
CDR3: CASSTPSGLRSYNEQFF

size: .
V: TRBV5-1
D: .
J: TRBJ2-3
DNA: TGCGCCAGCAGCTTGTGGCAGAGCACAGATACGCAGTATTTT
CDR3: CASSLWQSTDTQYF

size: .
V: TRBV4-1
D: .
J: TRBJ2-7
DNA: TGCGCCAGCAGTCACCAGGGCCACTACGAGCAGTACTTC
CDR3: CASSHQGHYEQYF

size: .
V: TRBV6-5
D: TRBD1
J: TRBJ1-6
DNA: TGTGCCAGCAGCCCCGGACAGGGAGGCCTTTCACCCCTCCACTTT
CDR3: CASSPGQGGLSPLHF

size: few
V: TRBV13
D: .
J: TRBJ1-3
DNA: TGTGCCAGCAGCTTAGGGACAGCCACTGGAAACACCATATATTTT
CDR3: CASSLGTATGNTIYF

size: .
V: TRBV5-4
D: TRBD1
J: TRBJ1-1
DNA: TGTGCCAGCAGCAGAACAGGGGGGGACACTGAAGCTTTCTTT
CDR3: CASSRTGGDTEAFF

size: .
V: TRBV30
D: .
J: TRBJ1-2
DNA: TGTGCCTGGAGTGTAGTGGAGGGAACTTATGGCTACACCTTC
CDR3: CAWSVVEGTYGYTF

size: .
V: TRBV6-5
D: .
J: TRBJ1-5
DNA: TGTGCCAGCGGAATAGCAAATCAGCCCCAGCATTTT
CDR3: CASGIANQPQHF

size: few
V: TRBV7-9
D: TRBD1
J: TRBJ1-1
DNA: TGTGCCAGCAGCTTACACCTGATACAGGGGGCCCTGAACACTGAAGCTTTCTTT
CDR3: CASSLHLIQGALNTEAFF

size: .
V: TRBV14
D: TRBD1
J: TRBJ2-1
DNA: TGTGCCAGCAGCCAAGGTTGGGCAGGGGGAAAGTCCTACAATGAGCAGTTCTTC
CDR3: CASSQGWAGGKSYNEQFF

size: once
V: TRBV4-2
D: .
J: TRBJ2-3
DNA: TGTGCCAGCAGGGACATAGGACGGAACACAGATACGCAGTATTTT
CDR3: CASRDIGRNTDTQYF

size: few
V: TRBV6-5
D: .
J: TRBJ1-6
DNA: TGTGCCAGCGGCAGGGCGGGGAATAATTCACCCCTCCACTTT
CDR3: CASGRAGNNSPLHF